The 27 T cell receptor beta chains below come from one sample, sequenced in a study of identical twins. TCRdb reanalysed the 5' RACE reads using MiXCR and keeps one entry per CDR3 protein. This table has roughly 720,000 distinct CDR3 sequences, roughly 18% appearing once. Separately, the same data were catalogued under a study of T cells expressing NK-cell markers.

Source material: PBMCs. Receptors were obtained from a woman aged 18-29 years in good health.

The chain couples TRBV7-6 to TRBJ2-1, with 7 bases fitting TRBD1. The CDR3 sequence is 15 residues long. V shed 5 bases and J 3 bases; nucleotides not matched to a gene: 7. The germline V gene has CDR1 SGHVS and CDR2 FNYEAQ. Here the CDR3 reads CASSPRQGHYNEQFF. The CDR3 DNA sequence: TGTGCCAGCAGCCCCAGACAGGGCCACTACAATGAGCAGTTCTTC. Drawing the rest from reference TRBV7-6 and TRBJ2-1, the complete variable domain is GAGVSQSPRYKVTKRGQDVALRCDPISGHVSLYWYRQALGQGPEFLTYFNYEAQQDKSGLPNDRFSAERPEGSISTLTIQRTEQRDSAMYRCASSPRQGHYNEQFFGPGTRLTVL.

Ten or more counts support this clonotype. The chain employs TRBV12-3 or TRBV12-4 and TRBJ2-3, with no clear D. Trimming removed 5 bases at V and 9 bases at J, with 9 bases between. The CDR3 has 11 residues. CDR3 amino acids: CASSRSPTQYF. In nucleotides, the CDR3 is TGTGCCAGCAGTCGGAGTCCCACGCAGTATTTT.

The chain employs TRBV27 and TRBJ2-1; a possible D gene is TRBD2 (7 bases). CDR3 length: 17 amino acids. V lost 1 base and J 5 bases, leaving 18 bases between the germline ends. The germline CDR1 and CDR2 sequences are MNHEY and SMNVEV (reference sequence). The CDR3 DNA reads as TGTGCCAGCAGTTTATGGGTAGGGGGGAGGGCCAACAATGAGCAGTTCTTC. Protein sequence: CASSLWVGGRANNEQFF.

This chain links TRBV12-3 or TRBV12-4 with TRBJ2-1; 7 positions match TRBD1. This CDR3 spans 14 amino acids. V dropped 7 bases and J dropped 2; count of bases not matched to a gene: 5. The CDR3 bases are TGTGCCAGCACCAGACAGGGCCCCTACAATGAGCAGTTCTTC. It translates to CASTRQGPYNEQFF.

This clonotype has a single count. The chain combines TRBV9 with TRBJ2-3, with D hard to call. The V end was cut by 4 bases, the J end by 0 bases, with 12 bases between. The CDR3 spans 15 residues. In germline, CDR1 is SGDLS, CDR2 YYNGEE. The CDR3 is CASSPVYPSTDTQYF. CDR3 sequence (DNA): TGTGCCAGCAGCCCCGTTTACCCTAGCACAGATACGCAGTATTTT.

This sequence joins TRBV6-1 and TRBJ2-5; 7 positions match TRBD1. V gave up 8 bases and J gave up 2 bases; unmatched junction bases: 5. The CDR3 runs 13 residues. Per the germline V gene, CDR1 is MNHNS and CDR2 is SASEGT. CDR3 coding DNA: TGTGCCAGCCGGGACAGAATACAAGAGACCCAGTACTTC. Translated: CASRDRIQETQYF.

The chain uses TRBV20-1 and TRBJ2-1; 13 nucleotides align to TRBD2. The germline gives CDR1 DFQATT, CDR2 SNEGSKA (reference sequence). The CDR3 sequence is 13 residues long. V shed 6 bases and J 7 bases; nucleotides not matched to a gene: 3. CDR3 DNA: TGCAGTGCCCTGGGACTAGCGGGGAATGAGCAGTTCTTC. As protein: CSALGLAGNEQFF.

V usage is TRBV5-1 and J usage is TRBJ1-5; tentatively, D is TRBD1 (6 bases). The CDR3 is 14 amino acids. The V gene lost 3 bases and the J gene lost 7 bases, with 14 bases spanning the gap. Germline loops: CDR1 SGHRS, CDR2 YFSETQ. In DNA form, the CDR3 reads TGCGCCAGCAGCTGGGGGTCAGGGGAACAGCCCCAGCATTTT. Amino acids: CASSWGSGEQPQHF.

This clonotype was counted between two and nine times. This chain links TRBV7-8 with TRBJ2-7; D possibly corresponds to TRBD2 (6 bases). Germline V gene data show CDR1 as SGHVS and CDR2 as FQNEAQ. This CDR3 comprises 12 residues. V was trimmed by 8 bases and J by 5 bases, leaving 13 bases between them. CDR3 sequence reads: CASVLSGDEQYF. In DNA form, the CDR3 reads TGTGCCAGCGTCCTTTCGGGGGACGAGCAGTACTTC.

Only a few counts were recorded for this clonotype. The CDR3 protein is CASTEVRPYEQYF. CDR3 nucleotide sequence: TGTGCCAGCACCGAAGTGCGGCCGTACGAGCAGTACTTC. V gene TRBV12-3 or TRBV12-4 combines with J gene TRBJ2-7; no clear D gene. V shed 7 bases and J shed 4 bases, with 14 bases lying between them. The CDR3 has 13 residues.

This chain connects TRBV6-2 or TRBV6-3 to TRBJ1-1; 8 bases align to TRBD1. Germline values: CDR1 MNHEY, CDR2 SVGEGT. V lost 5 bases to trimming and J lost 1 base; unmatched junction nucleotides: 3. This CDR3 has 14 residues. The CDR3 reads CASSTTGENTEAFF. The CDR3 coding sequence is TGTGCCAGCAGTACGACAGGGGAGAACACTGAAGCTTTCTTT.

This CDR3 reads CAISRIGQGATLRPQHF. The CDR3 nucleotides read TGTGCCATCAGTCGAATCGGACAGGGGGCGACCCTTCGGCCCCAGCATTTT. This chain uses TRBV10-3 with TRBJ1-5, with 11 bases matching TRBD1. CDR3 length: 17 amino acids. Germline loops: CDR1 ENHRY, CDR2 SYGVKD. The V gene end was trimmed by 5 bases and the J gene end by 9 bases; junction bases not matched to a gene: 15.

This clonotype has only a few counts. The chain employs TRBV19 and TRBJ2-7; 11 nucleotides align to TRBD2. Trimming removed 2 bases from V and 2 bases from J; junction bases left unmatched: 2. CDR3 length equals 15 residues. Germline V CDR1 and CDR2: LNHDA, SQIVND (reference sequence). The CDR3 is CASSILLAGAYEQYF. The DNA for the CDR3 is TGTGCCAGTAGTATACTACTAGCGGGAGCCTACGAGCAGTACTTC.

Ten or more counts support this clonotype. The CDR3 nucleotides are TGTGCCAGCAGCTTAGTCCTTTACAATGAGCAGTTCTTC. Translated, it gives CASSLVLYNEQFF. The rearrangement joins TRBV11-2 to TRBJ2-1; D call uncertain. The CDR3 loop spans 13 amino acids. Germline V CDR1 and CDR2: SGHAT, FQNNGV. Between the trimmed V and J ends, which lost 1 base and 4 bases, there was a span of 5 bases.

The J gene is TRBJ1-1, the V gene TRBV7-6; 8 bases match TRBD1. V lost 1 base, J lost 0 bases, and 4 bases stayed unmatched. The CDR3 contains 16 residues. CDR1 and CDR2 from the germline V gene are SGHVS and FNYEAQ. CDR3 coding DNA: TGTGCCAGCAGCTTAGGGACAGGGACCATGAACACTGAAGCTTTCTTT. Residues: CASSLGTGTMNTEAFF.

In its sample, this clonotype was seen a few times. The CDR3 loop reads CASSFAGTGLETEAFF. The CDR3 DNA sequence: TGTGCCAGCAGCTTCGCCGGGACAGGGTTAGAAACTGAAGCTTTCTTT. The chain combines TRBV5-5 with TRBJ1-1; 9 bases line up with TRBD1. CDR3 length: 16 residues. The J segment lost 5 bases and the V segment lost 2 bases, leaving 10 bases of the junction unmatched. CDR1 is SGHKS, CDR2 YYEKEE, per germline (reference sequence).

The genes are TRBV11-2 and TRBJ2-7, with D uncertain. Germline CDR1 and CDR2: SGHAT and FQNNGV. The CDR3 runs to 15 residues. V dropped 3 bases and J dropped 5 bases, with 17 bases sitting between them. CDR3 amino acids: CASSLGWQLGNEQYF. CDR3 DNA sequence: TGTGCCAGCAGCTTGGGATGGCAACTGGGCAACGAGCAGTACTTC.

This clonotype occurred once. The chain joins TRBV5-1 to TRBJ2-3; no clear D gene. Deletions cut 2 bases from V and 4 bases from J, with 8 bases between. The CDR3 is 13 amino acids. Germline CDR1 is SGHRS and CDR2 is YFSETQ. The CDR3 DNA follows: TGCGCCAGCAGCTTAATTACTCCAGATACGCAGTATTTT. Encoded protein: CASSLITPDTQYF.

The rearrangement links TRBV14 to TRBJ1-1; no firm D call. The CDR3 has 13 residues. In germline, CDR1 is SGHDN, CDR2 FVKESK. V lost 1 base, J lost 6 bases, and 9 bases lay in between. DNA for the CDR3: TGTGCCAGCAGCCAAGCGATGGGCGCTGAAGCTTTCTTT. This gives the protein CASSQAMGAEAFF.

This clonotype was seen more than once but under ten times. The chain couples TRBV5-1 to TRBJ2-7, with 7 bases that match TRBD2. The germline gives CDR1 SGHRS, CDR2 YFSETQ. Trimming removed 2 bases from V and 6 bases from J; junction bases left unmatched: 14. There are 16 residues in the CDR3. The CDR3 loop is CASSFGRGGGPGEQYF. The CDR3 DNA reads as TGCGCCAGCAGCTTTGGGCGAGGCGGGGGACCGGGCGAGCAGTACTTC.

This clonotype has a handful of counts. V is TRBV6-1 and J is TRBJ2-1; 7 bases are shared with TRBD2. Trimming at V came to 5 bases and at J to 3 bases, leaving 13 bases not matched to a gene. This CDR3 spans 17 amino acids. CDR1 is MNHNS and CDR2 is SASEGT in the germline V gene. CDR3 loop: CASSPLVSGAIYNEQFF. CDR3 nucleotides: TGTGCCAGCAGTCCACTAGTAAGCGGGGCGATCTACAATGAGCAGTTCTTC.

This clonotype was counted many times. This chain joins TRBV7-2 and TRBJ2-7, with 8 bases lining up with TRBD2. CDR1 is SGHTA and CDR2 is FQGNSA in the germline V gene. This CDR3 contains 14 residues. Trimming at V came to 5 bases and at J to 1 base, leaving 4 bases not matched to a gene. The CDR3 nucleotides are TGTGCCAGCAGCCTGGGACTAGGTTCCTACGAGCAGTACTTC. It encodes CASSLGLGSYEQYF. The full variable domain, with the rest looked up from reference TRBV7-2 and TRBJ2-7, is GAGVSQSPSNKVTEKGKDVELRCDPISGHTALYWYRQSLGQGLEFLIYFQGNSAPDKSGLPSDRFSAERTGGSVSTLTIQRTQQEDSAVYLCASSLGLGSYEQYFGPGTRLTVT.

This rearrangement joins TRBV5-6 to TRBJ1-3, with D perhaps TRBD1 (5 bases). This CDR3 contains 16 residues. V was pared by 0 bases and J by 0 bases, with 10 bases between. Germline V CDR1 and CDR2: SGHDT, YYEEEE. CDR3 coding DNA: TGTGCCAGCAGCTTGGCCCCAACAGGCTCTGGAAACACCATATATTTT. Encoded protein: CASSLAPTGSGNTIYF. Variable domain in full (rest from reference TRBV5-6 and TRBJ1-3): DAGVTQSPTHLIKTRGQQVTLRCSPKSGHDTVSWYQQALGQGPQFIFQYYEEEERQRGNFPDRFSGHQFPNYSSELNVNALLLGDSALYLCASSLAPTGSGNTIYFGEGSWLTVV.

This rearrangement joins TRBV11-2 to TRBJ2-7; 8 bases are a match to TRBD1. The junction had 5 bases not matched to a gene; V was cut back by 4 bases and J by 0 bases. The CDR3 is made up of 15 amino acids. Germline CDR1 SGHAT, CDR2 FQNNGV. This CDR3 reads CASSSWTGNSYEQYF. The CDR3 DNA follows: TGTGCCAGCAGCTCCTGGACAGGGAACTCCTACGAGCAGTACTTC.

This chain joins TRBV6-5 and TRBJ2-7; 10 positions match TRBD1. V dropped 3 bases and J dropped 1; count of bases not matched to a gene: 6. The CDR3 runs to 16 residues. The germline CDR1 and CDR2 sequences are MNHEY and SVGAGI. CDR3 sequence (DNA): TGTGCCAGCAGTTATTCGGGACAGGGGACATCCTACGAGCAGTACTTC. Translated, it gives CASSYSGQGTSYEQYF.

This clonotype was seen more than once but under ten times. V usage is TRBV12-3 or TRBV12-4 and J usage is TRBJ2-7; 7 nucleotides agree with TRBD1. This CDR3 comprises 12 residues. With V trimmed by 6 bases and J by 5 bases, 4 bases remained unmatched. CDR3 protein: CASRGDSNEQYF. The CDR3 region has the DNA TGTGCCAGCAGGGGGGACAGCAACGAGCAGTACTTC.

CDR3 sequence (DNA): TGTGCCAGCGGAAATCCAGGGGCAACAGATACGCAGTATTTT. This translates into CASGNPGATDTQYF. The V gene is TRBV5-5, the J gene TRBJ2-3; D possibly corresponds to TRBD1 (6 bases). Trimming stripped 7 bases from V and 3 bases from J, with 15 bases between. Germline CDR1 reads SGHKS; CDR2 reads YYEKEE (reference sequence). The CDR3 contains 14 residues. The full variable domain, in which reference TRBV5-5 and TRBJ2-3 provide the parts outside the CDR3, is DAGVTQSPTHLIKTRGQQVTLRCSPISGHKSVSWYQQVLGQGPQFIFQYYEKEERGRGNFPDRFSARQFPNYSSELNVNALLLGDSALYLCASGNPGATDTQYFGPGTRLTVL.